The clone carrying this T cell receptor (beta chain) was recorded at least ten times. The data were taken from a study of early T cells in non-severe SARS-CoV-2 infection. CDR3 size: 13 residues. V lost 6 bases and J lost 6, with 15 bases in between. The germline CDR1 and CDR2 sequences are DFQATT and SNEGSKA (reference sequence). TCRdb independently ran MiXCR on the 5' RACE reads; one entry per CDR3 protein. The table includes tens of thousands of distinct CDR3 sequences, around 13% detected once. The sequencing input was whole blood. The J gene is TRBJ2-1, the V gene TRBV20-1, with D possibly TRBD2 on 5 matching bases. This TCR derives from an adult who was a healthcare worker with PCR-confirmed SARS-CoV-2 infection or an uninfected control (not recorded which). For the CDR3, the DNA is TGCAGTGCGCTACGATCGGGGTCCAATGAGCAGTTCTTC. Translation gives CSALRSGSNEQFF.